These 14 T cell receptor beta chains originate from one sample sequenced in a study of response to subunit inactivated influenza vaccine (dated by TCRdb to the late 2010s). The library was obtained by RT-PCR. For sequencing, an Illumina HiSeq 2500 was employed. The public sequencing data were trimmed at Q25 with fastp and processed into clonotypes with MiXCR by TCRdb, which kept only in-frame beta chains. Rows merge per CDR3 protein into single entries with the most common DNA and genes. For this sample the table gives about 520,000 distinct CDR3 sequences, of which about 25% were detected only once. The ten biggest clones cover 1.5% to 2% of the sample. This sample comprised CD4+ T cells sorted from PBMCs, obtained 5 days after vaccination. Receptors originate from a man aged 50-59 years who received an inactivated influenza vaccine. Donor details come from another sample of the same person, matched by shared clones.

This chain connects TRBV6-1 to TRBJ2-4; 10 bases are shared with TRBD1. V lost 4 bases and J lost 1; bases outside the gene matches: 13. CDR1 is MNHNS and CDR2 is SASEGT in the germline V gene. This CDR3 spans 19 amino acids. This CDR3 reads CASSGGTGDYGRAKNIQYF. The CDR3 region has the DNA TGTGCCAGCAGTGGCGGGACAGGGGATTACGGGAGGGCCAAAAACATTCAGTACTTC.

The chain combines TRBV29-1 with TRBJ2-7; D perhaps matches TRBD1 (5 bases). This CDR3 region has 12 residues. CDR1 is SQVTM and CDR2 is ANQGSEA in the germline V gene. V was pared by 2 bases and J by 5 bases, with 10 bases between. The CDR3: CSVEQGGDEQYF. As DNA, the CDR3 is TGCAGCGTTGAACAGGGCGGAGACGAGCAGTACTTC.

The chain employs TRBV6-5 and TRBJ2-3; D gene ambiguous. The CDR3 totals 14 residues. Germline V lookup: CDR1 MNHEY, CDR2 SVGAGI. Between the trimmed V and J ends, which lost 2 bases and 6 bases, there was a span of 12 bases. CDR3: CASSYSPTQDTQYF. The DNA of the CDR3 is TGTGCCAGCAGTTACAGCCCGACGCAGGATACGCAGTATTTT.

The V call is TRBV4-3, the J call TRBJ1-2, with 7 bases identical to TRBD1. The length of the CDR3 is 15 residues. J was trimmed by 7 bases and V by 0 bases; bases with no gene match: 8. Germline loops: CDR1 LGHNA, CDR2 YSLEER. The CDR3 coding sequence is TGCGCCAGCAGCCAAGACGTACAGGGGATATCTGGCTACACCTTC. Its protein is CASSQDVQGISGYTF.

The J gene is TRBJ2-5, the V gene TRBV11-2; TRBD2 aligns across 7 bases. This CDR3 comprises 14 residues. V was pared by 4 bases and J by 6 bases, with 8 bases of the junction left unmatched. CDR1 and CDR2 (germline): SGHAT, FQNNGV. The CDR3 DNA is TGTGCCAGCAGCTCCATGACTAGCTTGAAGACCCAGTACTTC. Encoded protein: CASSSMTSLKTQYF. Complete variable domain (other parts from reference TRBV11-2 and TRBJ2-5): EAGVAQSPRYKIIEKRQSVAFWCNPISGHATLYWYQQILGQGPKLLIQFQNNGVVDDSQLPKDRFSAERLKGVDSTLKIQPAKLEDSAVYLCASSSMTSLKTQYFGPGTRLLVL.

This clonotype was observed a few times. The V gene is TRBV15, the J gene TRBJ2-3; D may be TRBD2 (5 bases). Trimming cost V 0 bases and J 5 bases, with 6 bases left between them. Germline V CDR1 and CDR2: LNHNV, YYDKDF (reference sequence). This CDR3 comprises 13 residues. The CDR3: CATSREGVDTQYF. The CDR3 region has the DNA TGTGCCACCAGCAGAGAGGGAGTAGATACGCAGTATTTT.

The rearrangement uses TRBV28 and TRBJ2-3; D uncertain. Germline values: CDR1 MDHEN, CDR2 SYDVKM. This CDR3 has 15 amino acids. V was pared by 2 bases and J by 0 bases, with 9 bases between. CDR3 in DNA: TGTGCCAGCAGTTTAATTAGTTCTAGCACAGATACGCAGTATTTT. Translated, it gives CASSLISSSTDTQYF.

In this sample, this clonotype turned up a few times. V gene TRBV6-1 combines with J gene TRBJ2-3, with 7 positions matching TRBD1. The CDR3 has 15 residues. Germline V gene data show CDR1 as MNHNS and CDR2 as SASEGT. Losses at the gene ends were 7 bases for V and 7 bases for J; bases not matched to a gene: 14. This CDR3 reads CASNPGTVLYNTQYF. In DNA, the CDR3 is TGTGCCAGCAATCCCGGGACAGTTCTCTACAATACGCAGTATTTT.

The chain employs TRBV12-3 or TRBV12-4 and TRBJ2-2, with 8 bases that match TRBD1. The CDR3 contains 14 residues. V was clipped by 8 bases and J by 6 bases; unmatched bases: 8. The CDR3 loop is CASRTGSLPGELFF. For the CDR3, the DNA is TGTGCCAGCCGGACAGGGAGTCTACCCGGGGAGCTGTTTTTT.

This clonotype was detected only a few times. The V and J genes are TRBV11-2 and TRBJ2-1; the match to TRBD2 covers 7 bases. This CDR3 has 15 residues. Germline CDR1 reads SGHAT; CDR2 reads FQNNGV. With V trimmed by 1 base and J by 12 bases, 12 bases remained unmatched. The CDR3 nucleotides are TGTGCCAGCAGCTTAGCCCATCGACTAGCCATATCGCAGTTCTTC. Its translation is CASSLAHRLAISQFF.

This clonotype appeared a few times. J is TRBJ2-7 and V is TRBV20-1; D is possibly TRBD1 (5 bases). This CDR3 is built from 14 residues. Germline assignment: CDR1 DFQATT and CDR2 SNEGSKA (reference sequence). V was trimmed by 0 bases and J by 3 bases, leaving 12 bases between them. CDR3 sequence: CSARDLQGFYEQYF. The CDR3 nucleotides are TGCAGTGCTAGAGATTTGCAGGGTTTCTACGAGCAGTACTTC.

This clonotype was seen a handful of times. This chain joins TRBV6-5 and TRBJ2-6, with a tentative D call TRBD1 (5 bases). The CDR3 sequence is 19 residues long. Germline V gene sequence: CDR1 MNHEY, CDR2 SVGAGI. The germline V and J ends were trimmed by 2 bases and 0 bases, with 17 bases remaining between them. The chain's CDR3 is CASSYLGHPVSSGANVLTF. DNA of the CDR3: TGTGCCAGCAGTTACCTAGGACACCCGGTATCCTCTGGGGCCAACGTCCTGACTTTC.

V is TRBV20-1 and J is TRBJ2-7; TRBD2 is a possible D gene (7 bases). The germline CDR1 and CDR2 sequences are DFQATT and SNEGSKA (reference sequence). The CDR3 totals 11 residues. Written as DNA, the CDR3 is TGCAGCACAGGGAGGGGCCACGAGCAGTACTTC. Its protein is CSTGRGHEQYF.

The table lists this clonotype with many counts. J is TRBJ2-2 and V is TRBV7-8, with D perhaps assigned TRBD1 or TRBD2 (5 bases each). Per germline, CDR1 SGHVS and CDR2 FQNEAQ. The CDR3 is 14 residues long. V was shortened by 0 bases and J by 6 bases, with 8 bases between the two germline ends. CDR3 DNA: TGTGCCAGCAGCTTAGCGCTGGGGGCCGGGGAGCTGTTTTTT. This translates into CASSLALGAGELFF.